The 27 T cell receptor beta chains given below trace back to one sample, sequenced in a study of cytomegalovirus exposure and HLA in healthy donors. Primers included in the PCR were 60 Vbeta and 13 Jbeta primers. The repertoire was sequenced with immunoSEQ multiplex PCR; TCRdb's copy has only in-frame clones and lacks some. The table lists around 140,000 clones, approximately 86% of them singletons. The sequencing sample was made of PBMCs. The receptors come from a woman between 35 and 50 years old in good health and CMV-seronegative.

This sequence joins TRBV28 and TRBJ2-7; D unresolved. V lost 3 bases, J lost 3 bases, and 12 bases lay in between. CDR3 length equals 14 residues. CDR1 and CDR2 (germline): MDHEN, SYDVKM. DNA of the CDR3: TGTGCCAGCAGTTTTGCGCCCGCCTACTACGAGCAGTACTTC. Amino acid sequence: CASSFAPAYYEQYF.

This sequence joins TRBV7-9 and TRBJ2-5; D is undetermined. The J call may be mistaken, given a closer DNA end match to TRBJ2-7. This CDR3 contains 12 residues. Looked up from germline, CDR1 is SEHNR and CDR2 is FQNEAQ (reference sequence). CDR3 nucleotide sequence: TGTGCCAGCAGCACCGAAACGTACGAGCAGTACTTC. The encoded protein is CASSTETYEQYF.

The chain is built from TRBV7-9 and TRBJ2-1; perhaps TRBD1 as D (5 bases). The CDR3 is made up of 12 amino acids. Trimming cost V 5 bases and J 9 bases, with 11 bases left between them. From germline, CDR1 is SEHNR and CDR2 FQNEAQ (reference sequence). CDR3 DNA sequence: TGTGCCAGCAGCCGCTTGGGGCTTGAGCAGTTCTTC. This sequence encodes CASSRLGLEQFF.

The J gene is TRBJ2-5, the V gene TRBV28, with 7 bases fitting TRBD1. Per germline, CDR1 MDHEN and CDR2 SYDVKM. CDR3 length: 14 residues. The V and J ends lost 6 bases and 5 bases, in that order; junction bases with no gene match: 9. This CDR3 reads CASSDREGLETQYF. CDR3 bases: TGTGCCAGCAGCGACAGGGAAGGATTGGAGACCCAGTACTTC.

As to this clone: At one of its ends the junction is not consistent with the germline gene, which may arise from a read error. V usage is TRBV7-9 and J usage is TRBJ2-7; D perhaps matches TRBD1 (5 bases). Germline V CDR1 and CDR2: SEHNR, FQNEAQ (reference sequence). The CDR3 runs to 12 residues. The CDR3 DNA reads as TGTTCCAGCAGACGTACAGGCGACGAGCAGTACTTC. Translation gives CSSRRTGDEQYF. The full variable domain, completed using reference TRBV7-9 and TRBJ2-7, is DTGVSQNPRHKITKRGQNVTFRCDPISEHNRLYWYRQTLGQGPEFLTYFQNEAQLEKSRLLSDRFSAERPKGSFSTLEIQRTEQGDSAMYLCSSRRTGDEQYFGPGTRLTVT.

V is TRBV28 and J is TRBJ2-3; tentative D call: TRBD2 (6 bases). The CDR3 totals 15 residues. Germline V gene sequence: CDR1 MDHEN, CDR2 SYDVKM. V was cut by 8 bases and J by 2 bases, with 17 bases left in between. The CDR3 DNA reads as TGTGCCAGCGCAAAGGGAGGCTATCCCACAGATACGCAGTATTTT. Translating it yields CASAKGGYPTDTQYF.

The chain joins TRBV6-1 to TRBJ1-2; 7 bases map to TRBD1. The V gene's germline CDR1 is MNHNS and CDR2 SASEGT. J lost 6 bases, V lost 8 bases, and 6 bases had no gene match. There are 12 residues in the CDR3. The CDR3 loop reads CASGKQGNGYTF. In DNA, the CDR3 is TGTGCCAGCGGGAAACAGGGGAATGGCTACACCTTC.

This sequence joins TRBV19 and TRBJ2-1; TRBD1 agrees at 10 bases. Per germline, CDR1 LNHDA and CDR2 SQIVND (reference sequence). This CDR3 spans 14 amino acids. V lost 8 bases and J lost 2; bases outside the gene matches: 3. The CDR3 sequence is CASWDRGAYNEQFF. The CDR3 DNA follows: TGTGCCAGTTGGGACAGGGGTGCCTACAATGAGCAGTTCTTC.

The CDR3 DNA reads TGTGCCAGCAACCGACAGGGAAATTTTGAGACCCAGTACTTC. Protein sequence: CASNRQGNFETQYF. The chain joins TRBV2 to TRBJ2-5; 7 positions match TRBD1. The CDR3 sequence is 14 residues long. Trimming removed 7 bases from V and 5 bases from J; junction bases left unmatched: 10. The germline CDR1 and CDR2 sequences are SNHLY and FYNNEI.

This clone was recorded only once. The V gene is TRBV7-8, the J gene TRBJ1-2, with unresolved D. The CDR3 length is 14 residues. V lost 7 bases and J lost 2, with 14 bases in between. CDR1 is SGHVS and CDR2 is FQNEAQ in the germline V gene. In nucleotides, the CDR3 is TGTGCCAGCACCCCGCTGGCGGCGAACTATGGCTACACCTTC. Amino acids: CASTPLAANYGYTF. Variable domain in full (rest from reference TRBV7-8 and TRBJ1-2): GAGVSQSPRYKVAKRGQDVALRCDPISGHVSLFWYQQALGQGPEFLTYFQNEAQLDKSGLPSDRFFAERPEGSVSTLKIQRTQQEDSAVYLCASTPLAANYGYTFGSGTRLTVV.

As DNA, the CDR3 is TGTGCCAGCAGCTTGACATCGGCTGCTAGCACAGATACGCAGTATTTT. Translated, it gives CASSLTSAASTDTQYF. This chain uses TRBV7-9 with TRBJ2-3; D gene ambiguous. This CDR3 spans 16 amino acids. Germline CDR1 reads SEHNR; CDR2 reads FQNEAQ (reference sequence). V was shortened by 3 bases and J by 0 bases, with 13 bases between the two germline ends.

J is TRBJ2-7 and V is TRBV19; maybe TRBD2 (5 bases). CDR1 is LNHDA, CDR2 SQIVND, per germline (reference sequence). This CDR3 has 13 amino acids. The germline V and J ends were trimmed by 4 bases and 4 bases, with 11 bases remaining between them. DNA for the CDR3: TGTGCCAGTAGTACCGGGATGGGGTACGAGCAGTACTTC. Its protein product is CASSTGMGYEQYF.

The rearrangement links TRBV30 to TRBJ2-5, with 7 bases that match TRBD2. CDR1 is GTSNPN and CDR2 is SVGIG in the germline V gene (reference sequence). Germline trimming cut 5 bases from V and 2 bases from J; bases unmatched to any gene: 5. CDR3 length equals 13 residues. Here the CDR3 reads CAWGDYLQETQYF. Here the CDR3 DNA reads TGTGCCTGGGGGGACTATCTACAAGAGACCCAGTACTTC. Full variable domain (outside the CDR3, taken from reference TRBV30 and TRBJ2-5): SQTIHQWPATLVQPVGSPLSLECTVEGTSNPNLYWYRQAAGRGLQLLFYSVGIGQISSEVPQNLSASRPQDRQFILSSKKLLLSDSGFYLCAWGDYLQETQYFGPGTRLLVL.

This clone was detected only a few times. The chain combines TRBV6-1 with TRBJ1-1, with TRBD1 as a possible D gene (5 bases). V dropped 7 bases and J dropped 2 bases, with 14 bases sitting between them. From germline, CDR1 is MNHNS and CDR2 SASEGT. The length of the CDR3 is 14 residues. CDR3 protein: CASTALGPNTEAFF. CDR3 nucleotide sequence: TGTGCCAGCACCGCCTTGGGGCCAAACACTGAAGCTTTCTTT.

This chain links TRBV6-6 with TRBJ1-4; 8 bases align to TRBD1. The V gene end was trimmed by 5 bases and the J gene end by 8 bases; junction bases not matched to a gene: 4. Per germline, CDR1 MNHNY and CDR2 SVGAGI (reference sequence). The CDR3 is made up of 13 amino acids. The CDR3 DNA is TGTGCCAGCAGTGGACAGGGAGGGGAAAAACTGTTTTTT. As protein: CASSGQGGEKLFF.

The chain links TRBV7-6 to TRBJ2-3; 8 positions match TRBD1. Trimming took 5 bases from V and 5 from J; bases not matched to a gene: 9. The CDR3 has 15 amino acids. CDR1 is SGHVS, CDR2 FNYEAQ, per germline. The CDR3 DNA sequence: TGTGCCAGCAGCCAACTGGCAGGGGGCGGAGATACGCAGTATTTT. It specifies CASSQLAGGGDTQYF.

This clone occurred a few times. V gene TRBV29-1 combines with J gene TRBJ2-1; possible D gene TRBD2, 5 bases. Germline CDR1 SQVTM, CDR2 ANQGSEA. The CDR3 spans 14 residues. Trimming pared 4 bases from V and 5 bases from J, leaving 15 bases between. Written as DNA, the CDR3 is TGCAGCGTTGTGTGGGGAGCGGAGCACAATGAGCAGTTCTTC. The encoded protein is CSVVWGAEHNEQFF.

The chain carries TRBV2 and TRBJ1-5, with D uncertain. In germline, CDR1 is SNHLY, CDR2 FYNNEI. This CDR3 contains 14 residues. Trimming shortened V by 7 bases and J by 3 bases, and 13 bases separated the two germline ends. CDR3 loop: CASTLGGDNQPQHF. In DNA, the CDR3 is TGTGCCAGCACCTTGGGAGGAGACAATCAGCCCCAGCATTTT.

The CDR3, as DNA: TGTGCCAGCAGCTTGAGTAGCGGGAGGACGATGTTTTTT. Translation gives CASSLSSGRTMFF. The V gene is TRBV5-6, the J gene TRBJ2-2; 10 nucleotides match TRBD2. CDR1 SGHDT and CDR2 YYEEEE come from the germline V gene. V was pared by 1 base and J by 15 bases, with 6 bases of the junction left unmatched. The CDR3 loop spans 13 amino acids.

This rearrangement joins TRBV14 to TRBJ2-5; no clear D. CDR1 is SGHDN, CDR2 FVKESK, per germline. There are 12 residues in the CDR3. Trimming shortened V by 1 base and J by 4 bases, and 4 bases separated the two germline ends. This CDR3 reads CASSQVAETQYF. The CDR3 DNA sequence: TGTGCCAGCAGCCAAGTGGCAGAGACCCAGTACTTC.

This chain links TRBV18 with TRBJ2-1; tentatively, D is TRBD2 (6 bases). V was shortened by 0 bases and J by 3 bases, with 15 bases between the two germline ends. CDR1 and CDR2 from the germline V gene are KGHSH and LQKENI. This CDR3 is 17 amino acids long. The CDR3 DNA reads TGTGCCAGCTCACCACCGTTGTTTAGCGGCCGCTACAATGAGCAGTTCTTC. This encodes CASSPPLFSGRYNEQFF.

This clone turned up a few times. This chain joins TRBV5-1 and TRBJ2-7, with TRBD2 as a possible D gene (5 bases). The CDR3 sequence is 15 residues long. Germline lookup yields CDR1 SGHRS and CDR2 YFSETQ. V lost 2 bases, J lost 6 bases, and 18 bases lay in between. The CDR3 nucleotides read TGCGCCAGCAGCTTAGGCAGCGGAGGTGCATCCGAGCAGTACTTC. It yields the protein CASSLGSGGASEQYF.

This clone was seen a single time. V is TRBV7-2 and J is TRBJ2-1; 9 bases match TRBD2. V lost 5 bases and J lost 6; bases outside the gene matches: 14. The CDR3 covers 17 residues. Germline V gene data show CDR1 as SGHTA and CDR2 as FQGNSA. The chain's CDR3 is CASSRIAGVPRSNEQFF. The DNA of the CDR3 is TGTGCCAGCAGCCGCATAGCGGGGGTTCCTAGGAGCAATGAGCAGTTCTTC.

This sequence joins TRBV2 and TRBJ2-3, with no clear D. Germline V gives CDR1 SNHLY, CDR2 FYNNEI. This CDR3 has 13 amino acids. Trimming shortened V by 6 bases and J by 6 bases, and 13 bases separated the two germline ends. CDR3 loop: CASRATDIDTQYF. CDR3 bases: TGTGCCAGCAGAGCGACCGATATCGATACGCAGTATTTT. The whole variable domain, filled in from reference TRBV2 and TRBJ2-3, reads EPEVTQTPSHQVTQMGQEVILRCVPISNHLYFYWYRQILGQKVEFLVSFYNNEISEKSEIFDDQFSVERPDGSNFTLKIRSTKLEDSAMYFCASRATDIDTQYFGPGTRLTVL.

This chain links TRBV10-3 with TRBJ2-1, with 7 bases identical to TRBD2. V was pared by 8 bases and J by 2 bases, with 18 bases of the junction left unmatched. Germline assignment: CDR1 ENHRY and CDR2 SYGVKD. The CDR3 spans 18 residues. This CDR3 reads CAISVTFSGKGPYNEQFF. Here the CDR3 DNA reads TGTGCCATCTCGGTTACTTTCAGCGGGAAAGGTCCCTACAATGAGCAGTTCTTC.

This chain connects TRBV10-1 to TRBJ2-2; tentative D call: TRBD1 (5 bases). The germline V gene has CDR1 WNHNN and CDR2 SYGVQD (reference sequence). The CDR3 loop spans 16 amino acids. V lost 3 bases, J lost 3 bases, and 14 bases lay in between. The CDR3 bases are TGCGCCAGCAGTGATGGACAAAAGGGGTACACCGGGGAGCTGTTTTTT. As protein: CASSDGQKGYTGELFF.

The rearrangement uses TRBV11-3 and TRBJ2-6; 8 positions agree with TRBD1. V was clipped by 4 bases and J by 0 bases; unmatched bases: 5. The CDR3 runs 17 residues. Germline assignment: CDR1 SGHNT and CDR2 YENEEA. This chain's CDR3 is CASSSAGGNSGANVLTF. CDR3 nucleotide sequence: TGTGCCAGCAGCTCCGCAGGGGGCAACTCTGGGGCCAACGTCCTGACTTTC.